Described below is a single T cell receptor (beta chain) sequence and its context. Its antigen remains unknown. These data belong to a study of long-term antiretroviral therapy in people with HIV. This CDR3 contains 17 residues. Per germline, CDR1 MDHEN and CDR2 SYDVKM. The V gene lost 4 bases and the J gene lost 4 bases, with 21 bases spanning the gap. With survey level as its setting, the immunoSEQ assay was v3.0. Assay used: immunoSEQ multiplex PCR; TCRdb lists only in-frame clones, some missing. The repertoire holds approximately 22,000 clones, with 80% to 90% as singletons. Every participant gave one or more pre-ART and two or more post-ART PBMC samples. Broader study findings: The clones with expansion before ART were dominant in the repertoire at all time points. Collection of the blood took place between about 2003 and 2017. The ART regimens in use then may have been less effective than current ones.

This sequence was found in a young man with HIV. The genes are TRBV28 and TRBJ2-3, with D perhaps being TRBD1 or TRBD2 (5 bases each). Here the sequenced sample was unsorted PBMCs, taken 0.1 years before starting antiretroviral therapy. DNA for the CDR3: TGTGCCAGCAGTTCGCCGTTCGGGACGTCAGAAGCAGATACGCAGTATTTT. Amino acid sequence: CASSSPFGTSEADTQYF.